This TCR beta chain derives from a study of T cells in Graves' hyperthyroidism and ophthalmopathy. Study-level information: Specimen type is peripheral blood, collected at initial diagnosis prior to any treatment. Findings and limits, study-wide: Most expanded thyroid clonotypes above 0.001 also appeared in blood. Stable hyperthyroidism was told apart from ophthalmopathy by a model built on 13 V-J features. Ophthalmopathy, which appeared later, was predicted by the model a median around 6.5 months before onset.

There were TCR beta CDR3 regions amplified from RNA transcripts. RT-PCR in the first round (using the HTBI primer set) targeted the TCR CDR3. MiXCR was run by TCRdb on the multiplex PCR reads, yielding one entry per CDR3 protein. The sample includes about 130,000 distinct CDR3 sequences, 22% seen only once; the top ten take 60% to 80%. The V gene's germline CDR1 is MNHEY and CDR2 SVGEGT. The V end was cut by 6 bases, the J end by 7 bases, with 18 bases between. The CDR3 is 15 residues long. This clonotype was observed a handful of times. Its antigen is as yet unknown. The receptor was derived from a woman aged 50 to 65 with Graves' hyperthyroidism that later progressed to Graves' ophthalmopathy. The sample was blood. The chain uses TRBV6-2 or TRBV6-3 and TRBJ1-4; D is unclear. CDR3 coding DNA: TGTGCCAGCAGCGCGCCGAGGCGCTGGGGTGAAAAACTGTTTTTT. It yields the protein CASSAPRRWGEKLFF.